The 21 T cell receptor beta chains below all came from one sample that was sequenced in a study of T-cell reconstitution after alpha-beta-depleted transplantation in children. Researchers prepared the TCRbeta library using unique molecular identifiers, the study reports. Each CDR3 protein gets one entry after TCRdb re-called the PCR reads with MiXCR. The repertoire holds nearly 550,000 distinct CDR3 sequences, with approximately 16% as singletons. Sequenced here: PBMCs from the stem cell graft donor, sampled from the stem cell graft. These receptors came from a human donor who donated a stem cell graft to a child with acute lymphoblastic leukemia.

This clonotype was counted ten times or more. V and J are TRBV5-1 and TRBJ2-1; TRBD2 aligns across 7 bases. The CDR3 contains 15 residues. Trimming took 0 bases from V and 4 from J; bases not matched to a gene: 4. Germline-derived CDR1 and CDR2 are SGHRS and YFSETQ. CDR3 nucleotides: TGCGCCAGCAGCTTGGGGGCTAGCGGTTACAATGAGCAGTTCTTC. Amino acid sequence: CASSLGASGYNEQFF.

The chain recombines TRBV10-3 with TRBJ2-7, with TRBD1 matching 7 bases. From germline, CDR1 is ENHRY and CDR2 SYGVKD. This CDR3 is 13 amino acids long. V dropped 10 bases and J dropped 2; count of bases not matched to a gene: 8. CDR3: CATAGTDAYEQYF. The CDR3 DNA follows: TGTGCCACAGCCGGGACAGACGCCTACGAGCAGTACTTC.

As to this clonotype: Germline is not matched at one junction end, which may reflect a read error. The chain carries TRBV5-1 and TRBJ1-1; D is unclear. This CDR3 is built from 12 residues. Per the germline V gene, CDR1 is SGHRS and CDR2 is YFSETQ. The chain's CDR3 is CASSLANEARTF. In DNA form, the CDR3 reads TGCGCCAGCAGCTTGGCCAATGAGGCGCGGACGTTT.

V usage is TRBV9 and J usage is TRBJ2-5; 8 bases line up with TRBD2. Losses at the gene ends were 3 bases for V and 5 bases for J; bases not matched to a gene: 6. Germline loops: CDR1 SGDLS, CDR2 YYNGEE. The CDR3 has 14 amino acids. CDR3 amino acids: CASSEGTRGETQYF. The CDR3 DNA reads TGTGCCAGCAGCGAGGGGACTAGAGGGGAGACCCAGTACTTC.

V usage is TRBV29-1 and J usage is TRBJ1-1; D ambiguous. Trimming pared 5 bases from V and 3 bases from J, leaving 13 bases between. Germline V gene lookup returns CDR1 SQVTM and CDR2 ANQGSEA. The CDR3 spans 13 residues. CDR3 nucleotides: TGCAGCGTTTTACCAGACGCGTACACTGAAGCTTTCTTT. It codes for CSVLPDAYTEAFF.

This chain uses TRBV12-3 or TRBV12-4 with TRBJ2-7; the D gene is possibly TRBD2 (6 bases). The length of the CDR3 is 12 residues. The V end was cut by 7 bases, the J end by 6 bases, with 13 bases between. The CDR3 region has the DNA TGTGCCAGCACGCTAGGAGGGCCCGAGCAGTACTTC. It codes for CASTLGGPEQYF.

This clonotype has just a few counts. The genes are TRBV5-6 and TRBJ2-3; D ambiguous. The CDR3 totals 14 residues. Trimming removed 2 bases from V and 4 bases from J, with 11 bases in between. Germline-derived CDR1 and CDR2 are SGHDT and YYEEEE. The CDR3 here is CASSFFSRADTQYF. Written as DNA, the CDR3 is TGTGCCAGCAGCTTCTTCTCTAGAGCAGATACGCAGTATTTT.

Only a few counts were recorded for this clonotype. The chain employs TRBV29-1 and TRBJ2-3, with TRBD1 matching over 11 bases. There are 17 residues in the CDR3. The germline CDR1 and CDR2 sequences are SQVTM and ANQGSEA. The ends lost 3 bases at V and 2 bases at J; junction bases unmatched: 10. The CDR3 protein is CSVEGTGGFLPTDTQYF. CDR3 nucleotide sequence: TGCAGCGTTGAGGGGACAGGGGGATTCTTACCCACAGATACGCAGTATTTT.

The V call is TRBV9, the J call TRBJ2-1; unclear D gene. V was clipped by 3 bases and J by 4 bases, with 14 bases between them. CDR3 length: 15 amino acids. Germline CDR1 reads SGDLS; CDR2 reads YYNGEE. DNA for the CDR3: TGTGCCAGCAGCGCAAGGGATTACCTTTACAATGAGCAGTTCTTC. Its translation: CASSARDYLYNEQFF. The whole variable domain, filled in from reference TRBV9 and TRBJ2-1, reads DSGVTQTPKHLITATGQRVTLRCSPRSGDLSVYWYQQSLDQGLQFLIQYYNGEERAKGNILERFSAQQFPDLHSELNLSSLELGDSALYFCASSARDYLYNEQFFGPGTRLTVL.

The genes are TRBV29-1 and TRBJ2-1; TRBD1 aligns across 8 bases. Germline V lookup: CDR1 SQVTM, CDR2 ANQGSEA. CDR3 size: 15 residues. J gave up 9 bases and V 7 bases, and 17 bases lay outside the gene matches. The CDR3 DNA reads as TGCAGCGCGCTTTCCTTTGGACAGGGACGAGGTGAGCAGTTCTTC. This codes for CSALSFGQGRGEQFF.

In this sample, this clonotype turned up a few times. The rearrangement joins TRBV5-1 to TRBJ2-4; D call uncertain. Germline lookup yields CDR1 SGHRS and CDR2 YFSETQ. Trimming left V 1 base short and J 7 bases short, with 12 bases between. The length of the CDR3 is 14 residues. The CDR3 spells CASSLIPTPNIQYF. CDR3 in DNA: TGCGCCAGCAGCTTGATCCCGACTCCCAACATTCAGTACTTC.

This clonotype was seen at least ten times. The V call is TRBV12-3 or TRBV12-4, the J call TRBJ2-1; D unclear. Trimming pared 0 bases from V and 6 bases from J, leaving 6 bases between. This CDR3 region has 13 residues. The CDR3 protein is CASSLAPSNEQFF. DNA for the CDR3: TGTGCCAGCAGTTTAGCCCCCAGCAATGAGCAGTTCTTC.

The chain recombines TRBV7-9 with TRBJ2-5; 9 bases align to TRBD2. J gave up 2 bases and V 5 bases, and 9 bases lay outside the gene matches. CDR3 size: 16 residues. CDR1 SEHNR and CDR2 FQNEAQ come from the germline V gene (reference sequence). CDR3 coding DNA: TGTGCCAGCAGCCTTAGCGGGAGAGGGAGGCAAGAGACCCAGTACTTC. It codes for CASSLSGRGRQETQYF.

This clonotype was found a few times. The rearrangement joins TRBV3-1 to TRBJ2-5; 8 nucleotides match TRBD1. Trimming took 4 bases from V and 7 from J; bases not matched to a gene: 11. This CDR3 contains 15 residues. CDR1 LGHDT and CDR2 YNNKEL come from the germline V gene (reference sequence). The CDR3 DNA reads as TGTGCCAGCAGCCTGGGAAGAGGACAGGGCGGGACCCAGTACTTC. Its translation: CASSLGRGQGGTQYF.

V and J are TRBV27 and TRBJ1-1; a weak D match, TRBD1 (5 bases). The CDR3 consists of 16 residues. Deletions cut 0 bases from V and 6 bases from J, with 17 bases between. Germline values: CDR1 MNHEY, CDR2 SMNVEV (reference sequence). The CDR3 sequence: CASSLSGGTYGSEAFF. For the CDR3, the DNA is TGTGCCAGCAGTTTATCGGGGGGGACCTATGGGTCTGAAGCTTTCTTT.

The CDR3 protein is CASSIGWTGDNQPQHF. In nucleotides, the CDR3 is TGTGCCAGTAGTATTGGCTGGACAGGGGATAATCAGCCCCAGCATTTT. The chain is built from TRBV19 and TRBJ1-5, with 9 bases matching TRBD1. Germline CDR1 is LNHDA and CDR2 is SQIVND (reference sequence). Germline trimming cut 3 bases from V and 4 bases from J; bases unmatched to any gene: 7. The CDR3 is 16 amino acids. Variable domain in full (rest from reference TRBV19 and TRBJ1-5): DGGITQSPKYLFRKEGQNVTLSCEQNLNHDAMYWYRQDPGQGLRLIYYSQIVNDFQKGDIAEGYSVSREKKESFPLTVTSAQKNPTAFYLCASSIGWTGDNQPQHFGDGTRLSIL.

V is TRBV13 and J is TRBJ2-3; 7 bases are shared with TRBD2. V dropped 5 bases and J dropped 5; count of bases not matched to a gene: 16. In germline, CDR1 is PRHDT, CDR2 FYEKMQ (reference sequence). This CDR3 has 17 residues. The CDR3 protein is CASSSPRWEGPGDTQYF. The CDR3 coding sequence is TGTGCCAGCAGCAGCCCCCGGTGGGAGGGCCCCGGAGATACGCAGTATTTT.

The chain uses TRBV6-1 and TRBJ1-2; D remains ambiguous. With 3 bases removed from V and 6 bases from J, the gap between germline ends came to 11 bases. The CDR3 covers 13 residues. The germline gives CDR1 MNHNS, CDR2 SASEGT. CDR3 DNA: TGTGCCAGCAGTGAGCTGGAGGGAAATGGCTACACCTTC. Its translation is CASSELEGNGYTF.

The chain employs TRBV12-3 or TRBV12-4 and TRBJ1-6; D remains unclear. This CDR3 is 19 amino acids long. Trimming took off 3 bases at V and 0 bases at J, with 18 bases between the two ends. CDR3 nucleotides: TGTGCCAGCAGTTTGAGGAGAGGATTGTTTAGCTCCTATAATTCACCCCTCCACTTT. The encoded protein is CASSLRRGLFSSYNSPLHF.

This clonotype turned up a few times. V gene TRBV3-1 combines with J gene TRBJ1-1; D is uncertain. Germline V CDR1 and CDR2: LGHDT, YNNKEL (reference sequence). The V end lost 2 bases, the J end lost 6 bases, and 4 bases lay between the germline ends. The CDR3 length is 11 residues. Written as DNA, the CDR3 is TGTGCCAGCAGCCAATCAGCTGAAGCTTTCTTT. Translation: CASSQSAEAFF.

The chain carries TRBV27 and TRBJ2-1; TRBD2 agrees at 7 bases. J gave up 8 bases and V 4 bases, and 8 bases lay outside the gene matches. Per the germline V gene, CDR1 is MNHEY and CDR2 is SMNVEV (reference sequence). The CDR3 is made up of 14 amino acids. CDR3 nucleotides: TGTGCCAGCAGTTCAGACATTAGCGGGTATGAGCAGTTCTTC. It encodes CASSSDISGYEQFF.